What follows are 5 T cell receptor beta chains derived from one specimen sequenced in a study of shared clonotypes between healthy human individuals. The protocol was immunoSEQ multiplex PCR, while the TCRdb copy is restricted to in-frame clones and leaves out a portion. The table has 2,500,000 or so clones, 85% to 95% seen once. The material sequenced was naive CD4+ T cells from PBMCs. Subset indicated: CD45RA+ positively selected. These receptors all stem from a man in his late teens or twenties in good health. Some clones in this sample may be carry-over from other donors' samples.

This CDR3 is CASSQEYRAANYGYTF. Written as DNA, the CDR3 is TGCGCCAGCAGCCAAGAATACAGAGCAGCTAACTATGGCTACACCTTC. The chain carries TRBV4-3 and TRBJ1-2; D is uncertain. The CDR3 has 16 amino acids. Trimming stripped 0 bases from V and 0 bases from J, with 11 bases between. Per germline, CDR1 LGHNA and CDR2 YSLEER.

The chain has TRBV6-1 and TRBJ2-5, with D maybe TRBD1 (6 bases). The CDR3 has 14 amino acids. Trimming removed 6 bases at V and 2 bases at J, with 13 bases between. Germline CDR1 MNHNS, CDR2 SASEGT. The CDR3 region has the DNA TGTGCCAGCAGGACTACAGGGAAGCAAGAGACCCAGTACTTC. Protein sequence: CASRTTGKQETQYF.

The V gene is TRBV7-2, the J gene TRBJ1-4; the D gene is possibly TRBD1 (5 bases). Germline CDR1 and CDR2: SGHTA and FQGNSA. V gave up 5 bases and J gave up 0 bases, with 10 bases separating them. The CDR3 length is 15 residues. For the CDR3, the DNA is TGTGCCAGCAGCGGCCCGGGGGCAACTAATGAAAAACTGTTTTTT. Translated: CASSGPGATNEKLFF. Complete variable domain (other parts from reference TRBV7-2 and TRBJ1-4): GAGVSQSPSNKVTEKGKDVELRCDPISGHTALYWYRQSLGQGLEFLIYFQGNSAPDKSGLPSDRFSAERTGGSVSTLTIQRTQQEDSAVYLCASSGPGATNEKLFFGSGTQLSVL.

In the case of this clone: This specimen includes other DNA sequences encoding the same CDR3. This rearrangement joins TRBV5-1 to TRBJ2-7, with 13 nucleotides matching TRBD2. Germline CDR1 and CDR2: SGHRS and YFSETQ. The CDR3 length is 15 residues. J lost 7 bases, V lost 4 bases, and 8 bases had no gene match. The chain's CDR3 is CASSLGLAGAGEQYF. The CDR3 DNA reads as TGCGCCAGCAGCCTCGGACTAGCGGGAGCAGGGGAGCAGTACTTC. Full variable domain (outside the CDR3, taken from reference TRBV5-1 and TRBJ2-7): KAGVTQTPRYLIKTRGQQVTLSCSPISGHRSVSWYQQTPGQGLQFLFEYFSETQRNKGNFPGRFSGRQFSNSRSEMNVSTLELGDSALYLCASSLGLAGAGEQYFGPGTRLTVT.

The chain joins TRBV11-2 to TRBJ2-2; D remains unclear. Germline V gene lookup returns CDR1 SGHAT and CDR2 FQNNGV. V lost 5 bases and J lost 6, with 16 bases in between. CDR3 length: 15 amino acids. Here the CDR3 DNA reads TGTGCCAGCAGCAAAGTCTCGGGCTTACCCGGGGAGCTGTTTTTT. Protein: CASSKVSGLPGELFF.